One and the same sample provided the 23 T cell receptor beta chains below, sequenced in a study of beta chain features in type 1 diabetes. Whole-study findings and limits: Type 1 diabetes patients showed a moderate but significant shortening of TCRB CDR3s in all four CD4+ subsets.

These TCRs' antigens remain unknown. Expressed TCRB transcripts were sequenced, since all the RNA that had been isolated was reverse transcribed. Measured with immunoSEQ multiplex PCR; TCRdb has only the in-frame clones, and not every one. The table lists some 150,000 clones, 7% to 9.5% of them singletons. Specimen: central memory CD4+ T cells from blood. The receptors shown here come from a woman aged 30 to 39 with type 1 diabetes.

There are a few counts of this clone. V usage is TRBV30 and J usage is TRBJ2-6; 7 bases are shared with TRBD1. The V gene's germline CDR1 is GTSNPN and CDR2 SVGIG (reference sequence). V was pared by 5 bases and J by 1 base, with 5 bases of the junction left unmatched. The CDR3 length is 15 residues. CDR3 sequence (DNA): TGTGCCTGGGGACAGGCCGCTTCTGGGGCCAACGTCCTGACTTTC. It specifies CAWGQAASGANVLTF.

This chain joins TRBV7-2 and TRBJ1-5; 9 bases align to TRBD1. V was clipped by 4 bases and J by 7 bases; unmatched bases: 8. The CDR3 consists of 15 residues. Per germline, CDR1 SGHTA and CDR2 FQGNSA. CDR3 nucleotide sequence: TGTGCCAGCAGCTCCAGGACAGGGGAAGGACAGCCCCAGCATTTT. Its protein product is CASSSRTGEGQPQHF. Full variable domain (outside the CDR3, taken from reference TRBV7-2 and TRBJ1-5): GAGVSQSPSNKVTEKGKDVELRCDPISGHTALYWYRQSLGQGLEFLIYFQGNSAPDKSGLPSDRFSAERTGGSVSTLTIQRTQQEDSAVYLCASSSRTGEGQPQHFGDGTRLSIL.

Ten or more counts support this clone. The chain uses TRBV4-1 and TRBJ2-1; D remains ambiguous. The germline V gene has CDR1 MGHRA and CDR2 YSYEKL. V was shortened by 1 base and J by 4 bases, with 14 bases between the two germline ends. The CDR3 spans 16 residues. In nucleotides, the CDR3 is TGCGCCAGCAGCCAAGGATCTAGAGTCTTGTACAATGAGCAGTTCTTC. Translation: CASSQGSRVLYNEQFF.

The chain is built from TRBV7-3 and TRBJ2-3; 8 bases fit TRBD2. There are 16 residues in the CDR3. The ends lost 3 bases at V and 2 bases at J; junction bases unmatched: 7. CDR1 and CDR2 from the germline V gene are SGHTA and FQGTGA. This CDR3 reads CASSFNSGTSTDTQYF. The CDR3 DNA sequence: TGTGCCAGCAGCTTTAATAGCGGGACGTCCACAGATACGCAGTATTTT.

This clone came up many times. The chain couples TRBV7-8 to TRBJ1-1; unclear D gene. Trimming shortened V by 2 bases and J by 0 bases, and 4 bases separated the two germline ends. Germline V lookup: CDR1 SGHVS, CDR2 FQNEAQ. The CDR3 extends over 13 amino acids. Written as DNA, the CDR3 is TGTGCCAGCAGCTTAACACTGAACACTGAAGCTTTCTTT. It codes for CASSLTLNTEAFF.

The chain combines TRBV29-1 with TRBJ2-1; 10 bases fit TRBD2. The CDR3 runs to 20 residues. Germline V gene sequence: CDR1 SQVTM, CDR2 ANQGSEA. Losses at the gene ends were 8 bases for V and 2 bases for J; bases not matched to a gene: 24. The CDR3 nucleotides read TGCAGCACGTCACAAGAGGGGGTAACTAGCGGGAATCTTCCCTACAATGAGCAGTTCTTC. It yields the protein CSTSQEGVTSGNLPYNEQFF.

This rearrangement joins TRBV9 to TRBJ1-5; D is undetermined. The CDR3 has 16 residues. Per the germline V gene, CDR1 is SGDLS and CDR2 is YYNGEE. Between the trimmed V and J ends, which lost 3 bases and 4 bases, there was a span of 17 bases. Here the CDR3 DNA reads TGTGCCAGCAGCGCCGAGGCATCGTTAACAAATCAGCCCCAGCATTTT. The encoded protein is CASSAEASLTNQPQHF. Drawing the rest from reference TRBV9 and TRBJ1-5, the complete variable domain is DSGVTQTPKHLITATGQRVTLRCSPRSGDLSVYWYQQSLDQGLQFLIQYYNGEERAKGNILERFSAQQFPDLHSELNLSSLELGDSALYFCASSAEASLTNQPQHFGDGTRLSIL.

Only a few counts were recorded for this clone. The chain's CDR3 is CAWRKTGVGEQYF. The DNA for the CDR3 is TGTGCCTGGAGGAAAACAGGGGTGGGCGAGCAGTACTTC. The chain is built from TRBV30 and TRBJ2-7, with 7 nucleotides matching TRBD1. Trimming at V came to 3 bases and at J to 6 bases, leaving 8 bases not matched to a gene. This CDR3 has 13 residues. Germline CDR1 reads GTSNPN; CDR2 reads SVGIG (reference sequence).

V gene TRBV5-1 combines with J gene TRBJ1-1, with 7 bases fitting TRBD1. There are 14 residues in the CDR3. From germline, CDR1 is SGHRS and CDR2 YFSETQ. V lost 2 bases to trimming and J lost 4 bases; unmatched junction nucleotides: 5. Written as DNA, the CDR3 is TGCGCCAGCAGCTTAGGACAGGACCCCACTGAAGCTTTCTTT. Translating it yields CASSLGQDPTEAFF. The whole variable domain, remainder taken from reference TRBV5-1 and TRBJ1-1, is KAGVTQTPRYLIKTRGQQVTLSCSPISGHRSVSWYQQTPGQGLQFLFEYFSETQRNKGNFPGRFSGRQFSNSRSEMNVSTLELGDSALYLCASSLGQDPTEAFFGQGTRLTVV.

In its sample, this clone was seen a few times. The chain recombines TRBV23-1 with TRBJ1-5; weak D call: TRBD1 (5 bases). TRBV23-1 is known as an ORF, though its function is uncertain. This CDR3 comprises 19 residues. Deletions cut 1 base from V and 4 bases from J, with 23 bases between. Written as DNA, the CDR3 is TGCGCCAGCAGTCAATACGGAGCGACAAGGGGTCGATCTAATCAGCCCCAGCATTTT. Translation: CASSQYGATRGRSNQPQHF.

The chain has TRBV7-6 and TRBJ2-1, with D possibly TRBD1 on 6 matching bases. The CDR3 contains 12 residues. Trimming cost V 4 bases and J 13 bases, with 14 bases left between them. Germline CDR1 and CDR2: SGHVS and FNYEAQ. CDR3 sequence reads: CASSSMTGQQFF. CDR3 in DNA: TGTGCCAGCAGCTCCATGACAGGCCAACAGTTCTTC.

This clone was seen many times. The chain employs TRBV30 and TRBJ2-7; 7 positions agree with TRBD2. V shed 2 bases, J shed 6 bases, and the junction held 1 base outside the gene matches. The CDR3 runs 11 residues. Germline assignment: CDR1 GTSNPN and CDR2 SVGIG (reference sequence). The CDR3 reads CAWSWGGEQYF. The CDR3 DNA sequence: TGTGCCTGGAGTTGGGGGGGCGAGCAGTACTTC.

The V gene is TRBV7-9, the J gene TRBJ2-2, with no clear D. CDR1 and CDR2 (germline): SEHNR, FQNEAQ (reference sequence). This CDR3 is 14 amino acids long. The V end was cut by 1 base, the J end by 1 base, with 4 bases between. This CDR3 reads CASSLVKNTGELFF. The CDR3 nucleotides read TGTGCCAGCAGCTTAGTCAAGAACACCGGGGAGCTGTTTTTT. Combining the CDR3 with reference TRBV7-9 and TRBJ2-2 gives the whole variable domain DTGVSQNPRHKITKRGQNVTFRCDPISEHNRLYWYRQTLGQGPEFLTYFQNEAQLEKSRLLSDRFSAERPKGSFSTLEIQRTEQGDSAMYLCASSLVKNTGELFFGEGSRLTVL.

This rearrangement joins TRBV19 to TRBJ2-4, with D maybe TRBD1 (6 bases). V was clipped by 3 bases and J by 5 bases, with 11 bases between them. Per the germline V gene, CDR1 is LNHDA and CDR2 is SQIVND (reference sequence). This CDR3 region has 14 residues. The CDR3 bases are TGTGCCAGTAGTATCGCAGGGGCCCAAAACATTCAGTACTTC. This sequence encodes CASSIAGAQNIQYF.

The chain links TRBV5-1 to TRBJ2-5, with 7 bases lining up with TRBD2. V gave up 3 bases and J gave up 5 bases; unmatched junction bases: 7. CDR1 SGHRS and CDR2 YFSETQ come from the germline V gene. CDR3 length: 14 amino acids. DNA for the CDR3: TGCGCCAGCAGCTCTCGGAGTAGCGGGGAGACCCAGTACTTC. Protein sequence: CASSSRSSGETQYF.

The table lists this clone with a few counts. The gene calls are TRBV30 and TRBJ1-1; a possible D gene is TRBD1 (6 bases). CDR1 is GTSNPN and CDR2 is SVGIG in the germline V gene (reference sequence). This CDR3 spans 13 amino acids. Trimming took off 4 bases at V and 2 bases at J, with 11 bases between the two ends. The CDR3 DNA sequence: TGTGCCTGGATCCGGACAGCCAACACTGAAGCTTTCTTT. This gives the protein CAWIRTANTEAFF.

V usage is TRBV7-9 and J usage is TRBJ2-5; a weak D match, TRBD2 (7 bases). Germline V lookup: CDR1 SEHNR, CDR2 FQNEAQ (reference sequence). Trimming left V 7 bases short and J 3 bases short, with 12 bases between. The CDR3 has 13 amino acids. CDR3 sequence: CASKGGPKETQYF. The CDR3 DNA is TGTGCCAGCAAGGGGGGGCCGAAAGAGACCCAGTACTTC.

The sample holds a few counts of this clone. The V gene is TRBV2, the J gene TRBJ1-2; no definite D call. Germline CDR1 reads SNHLY; CDR2 reads FYNNEI. Between the trimmed V and J ends, which lost 6 bases and 4 bases, there was a span of 15 bases. This CDR3 is built from 14 residues. The CDR3 sequence is CASRGQSIFYGYTF. In DNA form, the CDR3 reads TGTGCCAGCAGGGGCCAGAGTATCTTCTATGGCTACACCTTC.

This clone was seen a few times. V is TRBV4-1 and J is TRBJ1-3; TRBD1 agrees at 8 bases. V was pared by 4 bases and J by 3 bases, with 8 bases of the junction left unmatched. Germline V gene data show CDR1 as MGHRA and CDR2 as YSYEKL. The CDR3 covers 16 residues. Here the CDR3 reads CASSPPSGQGGNTIYF. For the CDR3, the DNA is TGCGCCAGCAGCCCGCCTTCAGGACAGGGTGGAAACACCATATATTTT.

This clone was observed a few times. The genes are TRBV5-1 and TRBJ2-7; 7 positions agree with TRBD1. The trim removed 4 bases at V and 9 bases at J, leaving 7 bases unmatched. CDR1 is SGHRS and CDR2 is YFSETQ in the germline V gene. The CDR3 is 12 residues long. CDR3 in DNA: TGCGCCAGCAGCCGGGACAGTGGGCCGCAGTACTTC. Protein sequence: CASSRDSGPQYF.

There are many counts of this clone. The V and J genes are TRBV29-1 and TRBJ2-5; possibly TRBD1 for D (6 bases). This CDR3 comprises 13 residues. Germline V CDR1 and CDR2: SQVTM, ANQGSEA. Trimming left V 4 bases short and J 0 bases short, with 9 bases between. The CDR3 region has the DNA TGCAGCGTTGCCAGGGGAAACCAAGAGACCCAGTACTTC. It yields the protein CSVARGNQETQYF.

The rearrangement uses TRBV29-1 and TRBJ1-4; D gene uncertain. This CDR3 has 13 amino acids. Trimming pared 4 bases from V and 4 bases from J, leaving 10 bases between. CDR1 is SQVTM, CDR2 ANQGSEA, per germline. The CDR3 loop is CSVAHRGNEKLFF. The CDR3 bases are TGCAGCGTTGCACACCGGGGTAATGAAAAACTGTTTTTT.

This chain uses TRBV28 with TRBJ1-2, with 9 bases fitting TRBD1. CDR3 length: 20 residues. Germline CDR1 is MDHEN and CDR2 is SYDVKM. V was pared by 4 bases and J by 4 bases, with 22 bases of the junction left unmatched. Here the CDR3 reads CASSSTDPGTGKGRGYGYTF. Written as DNA, the CDR3 is TGTGCCAGCAGTTCTACGGACCCCGGGACAGGGAAAGGTCGCGGCTATGGCTACACCTTC.